The rows below give T cell receptor beta chains drawn from one sample of a study of blood T cell repertoires in COVID-19. Here immunoSEQ multiplex PCR was the method, and the copy in TCRdb shows in-frame clones only, minus some. This table holds over 200,000 clones, approximately 89% found once. The sample taken for sequencing was PBMCs or T cells enriched from blood (not recorded which). The receptors shown here come from a woman aged 30 to 39 with acute COVID-19. Each CDR3 is given with its conserved first and last residue. A D gene is named only where the DNA matches it firmly. Clone size appears in some rows only: once, few, many, or a class for an expanded clone.

>NA|NA|TRBJ2-1|TRBV9
CASSVGGTARPYNEQFF
TGTGCCAGCAGCGTAGGAGGTACGGCGCGTCCTTACAATGAGCAGTTCTTC
>NA|NA|TRBJ2-7|TRBV20-1
CSASTGIVLYEQYF
TGCAGTGCTAGTACAGGGATTGTCCTCTACGAGCAGTACTTC
>TRBD2|few|TRBJ2-1|TRBV4-1
CASSQDWTSGSYNEQFF
TGCGCCAGCAGCCAAGACTGGACTAGCGGCTCCTACAATGAGCAGTTCTTC
>TRBD2|once|TRBJ2-3|TRBV27
CASSFPSGGAPDPTQYF
TGTGCCAGCAGTTTCCCTAGCGGGGGGGCCCCGGACCCCACGCAGTATTTT
>TRBD2|few|TRBJ2-2|TRBV6-2/TRBV6-3
CASSYPSRGEVNTGELFF
TGTGCCAGCAGTTACCCCTCGCGGGGGGAGGTTAACACCGGGGAGCTGTTTTTT
>NA|NA|TRBJ2-7|TRBV6-1
CASSEARRDREDF
TGTGCCAGCAGTGAAGCCCGGAGGGACAGAGAGGATTTC
>NA|NA|TRBJ1-1|TRBV18
CASSKQNTEAFF
TGTGCCAGCTCAAAACAGAACACTGAAGCTTTCTTT
>NA|few|TRBJ1-1|TRBV4-1
CASSRGTYNTEAFF
TGCGCCAGCAGCCGGGGGACTTACAACACTGAAGCTTTCTTT
>TRBD2|NA|TRBJ2-3|TRBV24-1
CATSEGSRLAADTQYF
TGTGCCACCAGTGAGGGGTCGAGACTAGCAGCAGATACGCAGTATTTT
>TRBD1|few|TRBJ2-7|TRBV6-1
CASSEAQGQGADEQYF
TGTGCCAGCAGTGAAGCCCAGGGACAGGGGGCGGACGAGCAGTACTTC
>TRBD1|NA|TRBJ1-6|TRBV5-5
CASSPGQVLHF
TGTGCCAGCAGCCCGGGACAGGTCCTTCACTTT
>NA|NA|TRBJ2-4|TRBV11-1
CASSLAGRVQYF
TGTGCCAGCAGCTTAGCTGGCAGGGTTCAGTACTTC
>NA|NA|TRBJ2-7|TRBV2
CASSEGSYEQYF
TGTGCCAGCAGTGAAGGCAGCTACGAGCAGTACTTC
>NA|NA|TRBJ2-2|TRBV10-1
CASSRGGELFF
TGCGCCAGCAGTCGAGGAGGGGAGCTGTTTTTT
>NA|NA|TRBJ2-7|TRBV6-5
CASSYSRGGYEQYF
TGTGCCAGCAGTTACTCGAGGGGGGGCTACGAGCAGTACTTC
>NA|once|TRBJ1-4|TRBV7-9
CASSQGEKLFF
TGTGCCAGCAGTCAGGGGGAAAAACTGTTTTTT
>TRBD1|NA|TRBJ2-3|TRBV12-5
CASGLERGPGDTQYF
TGTGCTAGTGGTTTGGAGAGGGGGCCGGGGGATACGCAGTATTTT
>NA|large|TRBJ1-2|TRBV29-1
CSVVTEYSDGYTF
TGCAGCGTTGTGACAGAGTACTCAGATGGCTACACCTTC
>NA|NA|TRBJ2-1|TRBV6-5
CASSYGSGASNEQFF
TGTGCCAGCAGTTACGGCTCTGGGGCCTCCAATGAGCAGTTCTTC
>TRBD1|NA|TRBJ1-5|TRBV5-8
CASSPGTGSNQPQHF
TGTGCCAGCAGCCCAGGGACAGGGAGCAATCAGCCCCAGCATTTT
>TRBD2|NA|TRBJ2-4|TRBV7-3
CASSLGLAGDKNIQYF
TGTGCCAGCAGCTTAGGACTAGCTGGGGATAAAAACATTCAGTACTTC
>NA|NA|TRBJ1-1|TRBV15
CATSRQLNTEAFF
TGTGCCACCAGCAGACAGTTGAACACTGAAGCTTTCTTT
>NA|NA|TRBJ2-2|TRBV6-6
CASSYSKRTGELFF
TGTGCCAGCAGTTACTCGAAGAGGACCGGGGAGCTGTTTTTT
>TRBD1|few|TRBJ2-7|TRBV7-9
CASSWPRTGGVFYEQYF
TGTGCCAGCAGCTGGCCCCGGACAGGCGGCGTATTCTACGAGCAGTACTTC
>TRBD1|NA|TRBJ2-3|TRBV19
CASKQGAVADTQYF
TGTGCCAGTAAACAGGGGGCTGTTGCAGATACGCAGTATTTT
>TRBD1|NA|TRBJ2-5|TRBV25-1
CASSERGTGGASETQYF
TGTGCCAGCAGTGAAAGGGGGACAGGGGGCGCCTCAGAGACCCAGTACTTC
>TRBD1|NA|TRBJ1-6|TRBV7-2
CASSLAGQGVGSPLHF
TGTGCCAGCAGCTTAGCGGGACAGGGCGTGGGTTCACCCCTCCACTTT
>TRBD1|NA|TRBJ2-7|TRBV6-5
CASSLGQLREQYF
TGTGCCAGCAGCCTGGGACAGCTGAGGGAGCAGTACTTC
>NA|NA|TRBJ1-2|TRBV27
CASSLFGDDYGYTF
TGTGCCAGCAGTTTATTCGGGGATGACTATGGCTACACCTTC
>NA|NA|TRBJ1-1|TRBV27
CASSYSGTTGNTEAFF
TGTGCCAGCAGTTATTCGGGAACTACGGGGAACACTGAAGCTTTCTTT